This T cell receptor (beta chain) comes out of a study of CD8+ T cells in alopecia areata. Turning to this clone: Antigen unknown.

Study results and caveats: Higher clonality and more expanded CD8+ clones appeared in lesional than normal scalp.

For about five patients taking part in the biomarker study, CD4+ cells were further sorted into CD25+CD127- cells. Collected material from alopecia areata patients comprised lesional scalp punch biopsies and peripheral blood. RNA extraction was followed by reverse transcription into cDNA, which acted as the sequencing template. Clones were sequenced by immunoSEQ multiplex PCR, and TCRdb holds only the in-frame ones, with some missing. The sample lists roughly 14,000 clones; around three fifths were seen once. Sequencing input: CD4+ Tregs sorted from blood. This TCR came from a human donor with alopecia areata.

The CDR3 bases are TGTGCCAGCAGCGTAGGAACGGGACGACGTACCGGGGAGCTGTTTTTT. Encoded protein: CASSVGTGRRTGELFF. The J gene is TRBJ2-2, the V gene TRBV9; the D call may be TRBD1 or TRBD2 (5 bases each). V dropped 0 bases and J dropped 5 bases, with 14 bases sitting between them. This CDR3 spans 16 amino acids. Germline loops: CDR1 SGDLS, CDR2 YYNGEE.